The 27 T cell receptor beta chains presented below share a single source sample, sequenced in a study of blood T cell repertoires in COVID-19. Sequencing used immunoSEQ multiplex PCR; TCRdb keeps in-frame clones, though not all of them. Of tens of thousands of clones listed, 90% are singletons. The sequencing sample was made of peripheral blood. Receptors were obtained from a human donor with active COVID-19. The donor label of this sample is uncertain.

The chain recombines TRBV7-6 with TRBJ2-1; D is perhaps TRBD2 (6 bases). The V end was cut by 2 bases, the J end by 8 bases, with 19 bases between. The CDR3 is made up of 16 amino acids. CDR1 is SGHVS, CDR2 FNYEAQ, per germline. In DNA, the CDR3 is TGTGCCAGCAGCTTAAGGCAGGCGAGCTGGGAGGATGAGCAGTTCTTC. Encoded protein: CASSLRQASWEDEQFF.

The V call is TRBV6-5, the J call TRBJ2-7; 9 bases match TRBD2. This CDR3 is built from 15 residues. CDR1 and CDR2 from the germline V gene are MNHEY and SVGAGI. J lost 5 bases, V lost 2 bases, and 7 bases had no gene match. CDR3 in amino acids: CASSYRSGGLNEQYF. CDR3 coding DNA: TGTGCCAGCAGTTACCGCAGCGGGGGGTTGAACGAGCAGTACTTC.

This chain connects TRBV5-1 to TRBJ2-1; 13 nucleotides align to TRBD2. Looked up from germline, CDR1 is SGHRS and CDR2 is YFSETQ. The length of the CDR3 is 16 residues. Trimming cost V 3 bases and J 5 bases; bases outside gene matches: 5. CDR3 protein: CASSSGLAGPDNEQFF. The CDR3 DNA is TGCGCCAGCAGCTCGGGACTAGCGGGGCCGGACAATGAGCAGTTCTTC.

This chain joins TRBV29-1 and TRBJ2-7; D may be TRBD2 (6 bases). The V end lost 3 bases, the J end lost 4 bases, and 13 bases lay between the germline ends. Germline V gene sequence: CDR1 SQVTM, CDR2 ANQGSEA. This CDR3 spans 13 amino acids. As DNA, the CDR3 is TGCAGCGTTGACTGGGGTAGCGGTTACGAGCAGTACTTC. Translation: CSVDWGSGYEQYF.

This chain uses TRBV5-1 with TRBJ1-1, with no clear D. Germline assignment: CDR1 SGHRS and CDR2 YFSETQ. Trimming took off 0 bases at V and 4 bases at J, with 10 bases between the two ends. This CDR3 is 14 amino acids long. The CDR3 loop reads CASSLVSQFTEAFF. CDR3 DNA sequence: TGCGCCAGCAGCTTGGTTTCGCAGTTCACTGAAGCTTTCTTT. The variable domain in full, with the rest retrieved from reference TRBV5-1 and TRBJ1-1, is KAGVTQTPRYLIKTRGQQVTLSCSPISGHRSVSWYQQTPGQGLQFLFEYFSETQRNKGNFPGRFSGRQFSNSRSEMNVSTLELGDSALYLCASSLVSQFTEAFFGQGTRLTVV.

This clone has a single count. The chain is built from TRBV5-1 and TRBJ1-1; unclear D gene. This CDR3 contains 16 residues. CDR1 and CDR2 from the germline V gene are SGHRS and YFSETQ. V was trimmed by 0 bases and J by 3 bases, leaving 15 bases between them. The CDR3 protein is CASSLGWGALYTEAFF. The DNA of the CDR3 is TGCGCCAGCAGCTTGGGGTGGGGAGCATTGTACACTGAAGCTTTCTTT.

This chain uses TRBV3-1 (or the pseudogene TRBV3-2) with TRBJ2-7; D is unresolved. CDR1 is LGHDT and CDR2 is YNNKEL in the germline V gene (reference sequence). The CDR3 is 11 residues long. Trimming shortened V by 3 bases and J by 4 bases, and 4 bases separated the two germline ends. The CDR3, as DNA: TGTGCCAGCAGCCAGTCTTACGAGCAGTACTTC. It specifies CASSQSYEQYF.

V usage is TRBV21-1 and J usage is TRBJ2-7; the table's D call of TRBD1 was not tested on the DNA. TRBV21-1 has pseudogene status. The CDR3 loop spans 15 amino acids. The chain's CDR3 is CASSRTASSSYEQYF. The CDR3 coding sequence is TGTGCCAGCAGTCGGACAGCATCTTCATCCTACGAGCAGTACTTC.

The J gene is TRBJ1-5, the V gene TRBV7-9; tentative D call: TRBD1 (6 bases). This CDR3 region has 15 residues. Germline V gene data show CDR1 as SEHNR and CDR2 as FQNEAQ (reference sequence). Trimming stripped 3 bases from V and 3 bases from J, with 12 bases between. Here the CDR3 DNA reads TGTGCCAGCAGCTTGACACAGGGATCCAATCAGCCCCAGCATTTT. Amino acid sequence: CASSLTQGSNQPQHF.

The chain joins TRBV27 to TRBJ2-7; D may be TRBD1 (6 bases). Germline V gives CDR1 MNHEY, CDR2 SMNVEV (reference sequence). This CDR3 comprises 14 residues. The V gene lost 6 bases and the J gene lost 0 bases, with 12 bases spanning the gap. CDR3 region: CASSSRDISYEQYF. The DNA of the CDR3 is TGTGCCAGCAGCTCGAGGGACATCTCCTACGAGCAGTACTTC.

J is TRBJ2-3 and V is TRBV6-2 or TRBV6-3, with TRBD2 matching over 8 bases. With V trimmed by 5 bases and J by 6 bases, 10 bases remained unmatched. Germline V CDR1 and CDR2: MNHEY, SVGEGT. The CDR3 has 15 residues. The CDR3 here is CASSPTGLGADTQYF. For the CDR3, the DNA is TGTGCCAGCAGTCCCACGGGACTAGGAGCGGATACGCAGTATTTT.

This clone occurred once. The rearrangement uses TRBV7-2 and TRBJ2-1; 7 nucleotides match TRBD1. CDR1 is SGHTA, CDR2 FQGNSA, per germline. Trimming cost V 3 bases and J 4 bases; bases outside gene matches: 12. The CDR3 length is 17 residues. The DNA of the CDR3 is TGTGCCAGCAGCTTCCCCCTAGTGGACAGGACGTACAATGAGCAGTTCTTC. It yields the protein CASSFPLVDRTYNEQFF. Variable domain in full (rest from reference TRBV7-2 and TRBJ2-1): GAGVSQSPSNKVTEKGKDVELRCDPISGHTALYWYRQSLGQGLEFLIYFQGNSAPDKSGLPSDRFSAERTGGSVSTLTIQRTQQEDSAVYLCASSFPLVDRTYNEQFFGPGTRLTVL.

This clone was detected only once. The CDR3 DNA reads TGTGCCAGCAGCATCGGACAGGGAAAGGCGACCCAGTACTTC. Translating it yields CASSIGQGKATQYF. The J gene is TRBJ2-5, the V gene TRBV2, with 8 bases aligning to TRBD1. V shed 6 bases, J shed 7 bases, and the junction held 10 bases outside the gene matches. Germline V gives CDR1 SNHLY, CDR2 FYNNEI. The CDR3 length is 14 residues.

The chain combines TRBV7-2 with TRBJ2-6, with a weak D call TRBD2 (5 bases). The CDR3 is 18 residues long. V lost 5 bases and J 0 bases, leaving 17 bases between the germline ends. Looked up from germline, CDR1 is SGHTA and CDR2 is FQGNSA. The CDR3 is CASSPRPIRGSGANVLTF. DNA for the CDR3: TGTGCCAGCAGCCCACGGCCGATACGGGGCTCTGGGGCCAACGTCCTGACTTTC.

The CDR3 spells CASSPTSGGWDGETQYF. Written as DNA, the CDR3 is TGTGCCAGCAGCCCGACTAGCGGGGGGTGGGACGGGGAGACCCAGTACTTC. V usage is TRBV5-4 and J usage is TRBJ2-5; 13 nucleotides align to TRBD2. The germline V gene encodes CDR1 SGHNT and CDR2 YYREEE (reference sequence). Unmatched junction bases numbered 11, after V lost 4 bases and J lost 5 bases. CDR3 size: 17 residues. The full variable domain, rest sourced from reference TRBV5-4 and TRBJ2-5, is ETGVTQSPTHLIKTRGQQVTLRCSSQSGHNTVSWYQQALGQGPQFIFQYYREEENGRGNFPPRFSGLQFPNYSSELNVNALELDDSALYLCASSPTSGGWDGETQYFGPGTRLLVL.

This clone was seen only a few times. The chain recombines TRBV19 with TRBJ1-6, with 7 bases fitting TRBD1. The CDR3 has 14 amino acids. J lost 9 bases, V lost 5 bases, and 7 bases had no gene match. Germline V CDR1 and CDR2: LNHDA, SQIVND (reference sequence). CDR3 region: CASSVDRVSSPLHF. DNA for the CDR3: TGTGCCAGTAGTGTCGACAGGGTCTCTTCACCCCTCCACTTT.

This clone was counted only a few times. The chain links TRBV19 to TRBJ2-7; TRBD1 agrees at 9 bases. The V and J ends lost 7 bases and 6 bases, in that order; junction bases with no gene match: 10. The CDR3 is made up of 14 amino acids. Per the germline V gene, CDR1 is LNHDA and CDR2 is SQIVND (reference sequence). Here the CDR3 reads CASTVQGARGEQYF. The CDR3 DNA reads as TGTGCCAGTACCGTACAGGGGGCGAGAGGCGAGCAGTACTTC. Full variable domain (missing parts from reference TRBV19 and TRBJ2-7): DGGITQSPKYLFRKEGQNVTLSCEQNLNHDAMYWYRQDPGQGLRLIYYSQIVNDFQKGDIAEGYSVSREKKESFPLTVTSAQKNPTAFYLCASTVQGARGEQYFGPGTRLTVT.

The chain employs TRBV11-3 and TRBJ2-1, with unresolved D. V lost 0 bases and J lost 6, with 12 bases in between. Germline V gene sequence: CDR1 SGHNT, CDR2 YENEEA. The CDR3 is 15 residues long. The CDR3 DNA reads as TGTGCCAGCAGCTTAGACGCTCAGAGGCTCAATGAGCAGTTCTTC. This encodes CASSLDAQRLNEQFF.

The rearrangement links TRBV19 to TRBJ2-5; TRBD1 agrees at 7 bases. Germline trimming cut 5 bases from V and 5 bases from J; bases unmatched to any gene: 8. Germline CDR1 and CDR2: LNHDA and SQIVND (reference sequence). The CDR3 spans 14 residues. CDR3 residues: CASSPTGLGETQYF. The CDR3, as DNA: TGTGCCAGTAGTCCGACAGGGTTGGGGGAGACCCAGTACTTC. Using reference TRBV19 and TRBJ2-5 for the parts outside the CDR3, the full variable domain is DGGITQSPKYLFRKEGQNVTLSCEQNLNHDAMYWYRQDPGQGLRLIYYSQIVNDFQKGDIAEGYSVSREKKESFPLTVTSAQKNPTAFYLCASSPTGLGETQYFGPGTRLLVL.

This chain links TRBV11-2 with TRBJ1-2; 8 bases line up with TRBD1. V was pared by 4 bases and J by 3 bases, with 7 bases of the junction left unmatched. The V gene's germline CDR1 is SGHAT and CDR2 FQNNGV. The CDR3 has 15 residues. CDR3 loop: CASSSLTGEHYGYTF. Written as DNA, the CDR3 is TGTGCCAGCAGCTCGCTGACAGGGGAGCACTATGGCTACACCTTC.

The V gene is TRBV29-1, the J gene TRBJ2-3, with 7 bases that match TRBD2. CDR1 SQVTM and CDR2 ANQGSEA come from the germline V gene. This CDR3 has 10 amino acids. The CDR3 spells CGGGTDTQYF. The CDR3 DNA follows: TGCGGGGGGGGGACAGATACGCAGTATTTT.

This clone was seen just once. The chain carries TRBV2 and TRBJ2-2; a possible D gene is TRBD1 (5 bases). The germline V and J ends were trimmed by 2 bases and 5 bases, with 12 bases remaining between them. This CDR3 comprises 15 residues. The germline gives CDR1 SNHLY, CDR2 FYNNEI. The CDR3 is CASSEQGRITGELFF. Written as DNA, the CDR3 is TGTGCCAGCAGTGAACAGGGAAGGATTACCGGGGAGCTGTTTTTT.

The chain is built from TRBV30 and TRBJ2-3; D not resolved. The CDR3 loop spans 15 amino acids. V lost 4 bases and J lost 0, with 14 bases in between. Germline CDR1 is GTSNPN and CDR2 is SVGIG (reference sequence). CDR3 in amino acids: CAWNLGRASTDTQYF. CDR3 in DNA: TGTGCCTGGAACCTTGGGCGTGCTAGCACAGATACGCAGTATTTT.

The chain has TRBV2 and TRBJ1-1, with 7 bases fitting TRBD1. From germline, CDR1 is SNHLY and CDR2 FYNNEI. V dropped 5 bases and J dropped 1; count of bases not matched to a gene: 1. The CDR3 loop spans 13 amino acids. The CDR3, as DNA: TGTGCCAGCAGTCGGACAGGGAACACTGAAGCTTTCTTT. Translating gives CASSRTGNTEAFF.

V and J are TRBV7-8 and TRBJ1-4; maybe TRBD1 (6 bases). The V gene lost 4 bases and the J gene lost 3 bases, with 12 bases spanning the gap. Germline assignment: CDR1 SGHVS and CDR2 FQNEAQ. CDR3 length: 15 residues. CDR3 amino acids: CASSSYRVSNEKLFF. In DNA form, the CDR3 reads TGTGCCAGCAGCTCATACAGGGTCTCTAATGAAAAACTGTTTTTT.

The V gene is TRBV7-9, the J gene TRBJ2-7, with TRBD1 matching over 9 bases. The germline CDR1 and CDR2 sequences are SEHNR and FQNEAQ (reference sequence). V trimming: 3 bases; J trimming: 5 bases; junction bases outside the gene matches: 5. This CDR3 is 14 amino acids long. The CDR3 coding sequence is TGTGCCAGCAGCTTGGGGACAGGGTACAACGAGCAGTACTTC. Translating gives CASSLGTGYNEQYF.

This clone was counted a few times. The CDR3 coding sequence is TGCAGTGCTACACTCAACTATGGCTACACCTTC. This sequence encodes CSATLNYGYTF. The chain couples TRBV20-1 to TRBJ1-2; no firm D call. The germline gives CDR1 DFQATT, CDR2 SNEGSKA (reference sequence). Deletions cut 4 bases from V and 2 bases from J, with 5 bases between. This CDR3 region has 11 residues.